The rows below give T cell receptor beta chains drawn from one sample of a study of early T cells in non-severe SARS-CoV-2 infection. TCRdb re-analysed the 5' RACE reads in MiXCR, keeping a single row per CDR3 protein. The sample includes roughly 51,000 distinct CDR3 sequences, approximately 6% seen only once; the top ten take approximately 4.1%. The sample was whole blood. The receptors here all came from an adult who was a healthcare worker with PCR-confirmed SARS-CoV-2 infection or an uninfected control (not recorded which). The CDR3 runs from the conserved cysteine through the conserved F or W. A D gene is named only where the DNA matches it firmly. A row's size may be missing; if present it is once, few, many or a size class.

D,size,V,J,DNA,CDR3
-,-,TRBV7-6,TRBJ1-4,TGTGCCAGCAGCCCCCGGAGCGCATCCGAAAAACTGTTTTTT,CASSPRSASEKLFF
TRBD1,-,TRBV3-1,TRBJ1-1,TGTGCCAGCAGCCAAGTGGTACGGGACAGTGAAGCTTTCTTT,CASSQVVRDSEAFF
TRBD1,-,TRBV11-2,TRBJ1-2,TGTGCCAGCAGCTCAGATCGGGACAGGCGGTATGGCTACACCTTC,CASSSDRDRRYGYTF
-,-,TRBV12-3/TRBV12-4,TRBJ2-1,TGTGCCAGCAGTTTGTTTAATGAGCAGTTCTTC,CASSLFNEQFF
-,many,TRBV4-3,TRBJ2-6,TGCGCCAGCAGCCAAGATCGGTTTGGCGGGGCCAACGTCCTGACTTTC,CASSQDRFGGANVLTF
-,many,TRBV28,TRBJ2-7,TGTGCCAGCCTAACGGTGGGAGACAGACCCTACGAGCAGTACTTC,CASLTVGDRPYEQYF
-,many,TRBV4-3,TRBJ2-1,TGCGCCAGCAGCCAAGAAATGCCTAGCGAGCAGTTCTTC,CASSQEMPSEQFF
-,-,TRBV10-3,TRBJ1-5,TGTGCCAGTGGGTGGAGTAGCAATCAGCCCCAGCATTTT,CASGWSSNQPQHF
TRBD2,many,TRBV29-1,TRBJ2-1,TGCAGCGCTATGAGCTCGGGGGGGTCCTACAATGAGCAGTTCTTC,CSAMSSGGSYNEQFF
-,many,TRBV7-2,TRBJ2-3,TGTGCCAGCAGCTCCCTGGGATCCCTCACAGATACGCAGTATTTT,CASSSLGSLTDTQYF
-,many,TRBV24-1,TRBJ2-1,TGTGCCACCAGTGACCGGCAGGCTTTTCGGCAGTTCTTC,CATSDRQAFRQFF
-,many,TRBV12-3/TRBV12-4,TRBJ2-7,TGTGCCAGCAGTGCGCTCCGGAACAGGATATCTCACGAGCAGTACTTC,CASSALRNRISHEQYF
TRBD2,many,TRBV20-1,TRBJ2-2,TGCAGTGCTAGAGGAGGTAGCGGGGGGGCTACCCACACCGGGGAGCTGTTTTTT,CSARGGSGGATHTGELFF
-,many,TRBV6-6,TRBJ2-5,TGTGCCAGCAGTTACTCTCCGAGACAGAGAAAGACCCAGTACTTC,CASSYSPRQRKTQYF
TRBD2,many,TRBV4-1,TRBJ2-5,TGCGCCAGCAGCCAAGATTGGGCGGGGGGGTACCAAGAGACCCAGTACTTC,CASSQDWAGGYQETQYF
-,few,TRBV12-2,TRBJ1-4,TGTGCAAGTCGCTTAGCCCAGACAGGGAGAGCTGCAACTAATGAAAAACTGTTTTTT,CASRLAQTGRAATNEKLFF
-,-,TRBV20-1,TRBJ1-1,TGCAGTGCTAGGCGCCCGACGAGTAACACTGAAGCTTTCTTT,CSARRPTSNTEAFF
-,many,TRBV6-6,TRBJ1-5,TGTGCCAGCAGTAGCGGACCGGAATATAGCAATCAGCCCCAGCATTTT,CASSSGPEYSNQPQHF
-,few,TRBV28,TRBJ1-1,TGTGCCAGCAGTCCCCCCGGCACTGAAGCTTTCTTT,CASSPPGTEAFF
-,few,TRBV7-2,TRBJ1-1,TGTGCCAGCAGCTTCACTTCAGTTATGAACACTGAAGCTTTCTTT,CASSFTSVMNTEAFF
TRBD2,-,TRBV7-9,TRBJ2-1,TGTGCCAGCAGCCTTAGGACTAGCGGGGACCGCTACAATGAGCAGTTCTTC,CASSLRTSGDRYNEQFF
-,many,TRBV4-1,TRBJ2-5,TGCGCCAGCAGCCAAGAAGTACAGCCCCAAGAGACCCAGTACTTC,CASSQEVQPQETQYF
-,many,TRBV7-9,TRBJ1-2,TGTGCCAGCAGCGTCGGGGGGTACTATGGCTACACCTTC,CASSVGGYYGYTF
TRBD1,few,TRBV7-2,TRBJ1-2,TGTGCCAGCAGCTTAGCGTTGACAGGGGACTATGGCTACACCTTC,CASSLALTGDYGYTF
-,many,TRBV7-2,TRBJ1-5,TGTGCCAGCAGCTTAGGGGGAGGACAGCCCCAGCATTTT,CASSLGGGQPQHF
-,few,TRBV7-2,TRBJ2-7,TGTGCCAGCAGCCCCCGCTTTCAGGGTACCCACGAGCAGTACTTC,CASSPRFQGTHEQYF
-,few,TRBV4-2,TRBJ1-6,TGTGCCAGCAGCCAAGATGGGCAGGGGATTTCACCCCTCCACTTT,CASSQDGQGISPLHF
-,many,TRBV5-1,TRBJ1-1,TGCGCCAGCAGCAAGGAAGAGGTGAACACTGAAGCTTTCTTT,CASSKEEVNTEAFF
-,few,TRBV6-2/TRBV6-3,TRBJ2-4,TGTGCCAGCAACTCAGCAGGGGTCATTCAGTACTTC,CASNSAGVIQYF
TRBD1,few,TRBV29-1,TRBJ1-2,TGCAGCGCGCGCCAGGGGGAAAACTATGGCTACACCTTC,CSARQGENYGYTF
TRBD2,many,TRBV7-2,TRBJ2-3,TGTGCCAGCAGCCAAGTGGCGGGGGGGCTTAGCACAGATACGCAGTATTTT,CASSQVAGGLSTDTQYF
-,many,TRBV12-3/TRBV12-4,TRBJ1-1,TGTGCCAGCACCTTAGAACGGGCAGGCACTGAAGCTTTCTTT,CASTLERAGTEAFF
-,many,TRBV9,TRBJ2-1,TGTGCCAGCAGTGGAGTCGGGGGGCCCTCCTACAATGAGCAGTTCTTC,CASSGVGGPSYNEQFF
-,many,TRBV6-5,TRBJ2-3,TGTGCCAGCAGACAAACCGGGGTAACGGGCGATACGCAGTATTTT,CASRQTGVTGDTQYF
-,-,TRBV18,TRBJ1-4,TGTGCCAGCTCACCTCCGGGAGGGGAAAAACTGTTTTTT,CASSPPGGEKLFF
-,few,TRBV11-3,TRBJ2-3,TGTGCCAGCAGCTTAGGTACCGGCACAGATACGCAGTATTTT,CASSLGTGTDTQYF
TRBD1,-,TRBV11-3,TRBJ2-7,TGTGCCAGCAGCTCCCGGGACAGGGACCTCTACGAGCAGTACTTC,CASSSRDRDLYEQYF
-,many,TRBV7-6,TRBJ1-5,TGTGCCAGCAGCCGTAATGTTGGCCAGCCCCAGCATTTT,CASSRNVGQPQHF
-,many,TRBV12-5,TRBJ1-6,TGTGCTAGTGGTTTGGAACCGAATTCACCCCTCCACTTT,CASGLEPNSPLHF
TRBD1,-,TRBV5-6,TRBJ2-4,TGTGCCAGCAGCAGACAGGGGACCAAAAACATTCAGTACTTC,CASSRQGTKNIQYF
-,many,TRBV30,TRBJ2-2,TGTGCCTGGAGTGTAACAGCTAACACCGGGGAGCTGTTTTTT,CAWSVTANTGELFF
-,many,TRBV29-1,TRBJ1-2,TGCAGCGTTGAAGACAAGGGCCCCTATGGCTACACCTTC,CSVEDKGPYGYTF
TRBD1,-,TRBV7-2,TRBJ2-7,TGTGCCAGCAGCATAACCGGGACAGGGGTCGAGCAGTACTTC,CASSITGTGVEQYF
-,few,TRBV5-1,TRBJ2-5,TGCGCCAGCAGCTTCGGGGATGGAGAGACCCAGTACTTC,CASSFGDGETQYF
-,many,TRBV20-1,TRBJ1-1,TGCAGTGCTAGCCCCCTGCAGGTATCTGGCACTGAAGCTTTCTTT,CSASPLQVSGTEAFF
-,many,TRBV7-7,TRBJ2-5,TGTGCTAGCAGTAGGAACCTTGGGGAGACCCAGTACTTC,CASSRNLGETQYF
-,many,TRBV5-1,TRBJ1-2,TGCGCCAGCAGGAGCATCCTGGAGGGGAGGGGAGGCTACACCTTC,CASRSILEGRGGYTF
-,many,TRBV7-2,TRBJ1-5,TGTGCCAGCAGCTTAGGTGATGGCAGGGGACGGGGGCAGCCCCAGCATTTT,CASSLGDGRGRGQPQHF
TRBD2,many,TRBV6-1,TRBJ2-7,TGTGCCAGCAACAGGGGGACTAGCGGGACCTACGAGCAGTACTTC,CASNRGTSGTYEQYF
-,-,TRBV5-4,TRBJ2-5,TGTGCCAGCAGCTTGTCGGGGAAAGAGACCCAGTACTTC,CASSLSGKETQYF
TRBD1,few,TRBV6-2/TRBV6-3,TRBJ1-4,TGTGCCAGCAGTTTGCGGGACAGGGATGAAAAACTGTTTTTT,CASSLRDRDEKLFF
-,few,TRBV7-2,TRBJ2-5,TGTGCCAGCAGCGGAGGACAGCCCAGTCAAGAGACCCAGTACTTC,CASSGGQPSQETQYF
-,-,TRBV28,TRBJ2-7,TGTGCCAGCAGTTTCTCAGTATACGAGCAGTACTTC,CASSFSVYEQYF
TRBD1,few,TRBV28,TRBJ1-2,TGTGCCAGCACTTGGACAGGGGAATTTAACTATGGCTACACCTTC,CASTWTGEFNYGYTF
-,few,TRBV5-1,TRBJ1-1,TGCGCCAGCAGCTTGGGCAGCTTCAACACTGAAGCTTTCTTT,CASSLGSFNTEAFF
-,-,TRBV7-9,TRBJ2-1,TGTGCCAGCAGCTTACCACTACTGGGACGGGGGGCACGAAATGAGCAGTTCTTC,CASSLPLLGRGARNEQFF